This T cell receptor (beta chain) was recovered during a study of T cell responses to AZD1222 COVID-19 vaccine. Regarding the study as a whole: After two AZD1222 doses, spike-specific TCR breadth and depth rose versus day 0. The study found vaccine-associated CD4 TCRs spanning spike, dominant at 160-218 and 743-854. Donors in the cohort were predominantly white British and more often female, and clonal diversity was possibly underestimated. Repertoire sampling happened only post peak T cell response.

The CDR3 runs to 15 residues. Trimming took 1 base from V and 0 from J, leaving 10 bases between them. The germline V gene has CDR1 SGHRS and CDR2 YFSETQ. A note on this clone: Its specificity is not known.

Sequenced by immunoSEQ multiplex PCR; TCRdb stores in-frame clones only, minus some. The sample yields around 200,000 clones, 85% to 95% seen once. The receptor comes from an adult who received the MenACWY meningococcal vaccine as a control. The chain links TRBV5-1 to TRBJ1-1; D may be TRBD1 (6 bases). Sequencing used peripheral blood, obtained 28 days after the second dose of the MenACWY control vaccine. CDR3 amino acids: CASSLIRGMNTEAFF. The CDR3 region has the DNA TGCGCCAGCAGCTTGATTAGGGGGATGAACACTGAAGCTTTCTTT.